This T cell receptor (beta chain) originates from a study of shared T cell receptors in the human thymus. Some clones are missing from TCRdb's copy, which holds only in-frame ones; the method was immunoSEQ multiplex PCR. The sample lists about 380,000 clones, about 95% seen once, with approximately 0.018% in the top ten. The junction had 10 bases not matched to a gene; V was cut back by 6 bases and J by 5 bases. The CDR3 has 15 amino acids. Germline V CDR1 and CDR2: ENHRY, SYGVKD. The material sequenced was thymocytes. This chain joins TRBV10-3 and TRBJ2-1, with TRBD2 identical over 7 bases. The TCR comes from a human donor. For the CDR3, the DNA is TGTGCCATCAGAGGTTGGCGGGAGCAGGACAATGAGCAGTTCTTC. Its protein is CAIRGWREQDNEQFF.